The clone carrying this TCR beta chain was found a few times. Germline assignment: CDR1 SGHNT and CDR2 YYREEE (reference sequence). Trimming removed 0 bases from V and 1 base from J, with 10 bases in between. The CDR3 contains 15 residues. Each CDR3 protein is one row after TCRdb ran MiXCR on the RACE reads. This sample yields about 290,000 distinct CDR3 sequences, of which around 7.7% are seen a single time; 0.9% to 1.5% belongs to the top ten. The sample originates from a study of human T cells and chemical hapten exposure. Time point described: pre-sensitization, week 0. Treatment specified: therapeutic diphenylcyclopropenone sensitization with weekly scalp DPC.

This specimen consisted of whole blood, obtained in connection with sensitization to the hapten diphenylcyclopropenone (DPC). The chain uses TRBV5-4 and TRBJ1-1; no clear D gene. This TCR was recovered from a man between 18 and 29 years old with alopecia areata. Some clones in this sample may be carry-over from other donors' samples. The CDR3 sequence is CASSLARTGNTEAFF. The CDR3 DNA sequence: TGTGCCAGCAGCTTGGCGCGTACCGGGAACACTGAAGCTTTCTTT.